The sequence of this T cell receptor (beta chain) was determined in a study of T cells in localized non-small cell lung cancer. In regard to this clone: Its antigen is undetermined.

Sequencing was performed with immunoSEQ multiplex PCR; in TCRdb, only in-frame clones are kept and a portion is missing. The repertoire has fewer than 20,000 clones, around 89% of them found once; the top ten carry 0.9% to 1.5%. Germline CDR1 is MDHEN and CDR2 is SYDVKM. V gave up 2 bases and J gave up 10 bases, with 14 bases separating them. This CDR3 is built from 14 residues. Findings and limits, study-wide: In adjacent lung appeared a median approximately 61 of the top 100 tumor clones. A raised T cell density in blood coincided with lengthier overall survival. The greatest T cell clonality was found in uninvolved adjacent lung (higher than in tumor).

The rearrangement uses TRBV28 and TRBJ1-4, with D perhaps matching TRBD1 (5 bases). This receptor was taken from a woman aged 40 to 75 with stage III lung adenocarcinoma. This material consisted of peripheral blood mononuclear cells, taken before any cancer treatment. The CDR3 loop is CASSLKLPGGKLFF. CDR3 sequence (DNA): TGTGCCAGCAGTTTAAAACTCCCTGGGGGAAAACTGTTTTTT.